What follows are 22 T cell receptor beta chains derived from one specimen sequenced in a study of blood T cell repertoires in COVID-19. Sequencing used immunoSEQ multiplex PCR; TCRdb keeps in-frame clones, though not all of them. The sample lists about 200,000 clones, about 84% occurring once. Sequenced material: peripheral blood. The receptor source for this set is a human donor in a cohort sampled during active COVID-19.

The rearrangement joins TRBV28 to TRBJ2-2, with D tentatively TRBD2 (6 bases). With 8 bases removed from V and 4 bases from J, the gap between germline ends came to 17 bases. The CDR3 runs 15 residues. The V gene's germline CDR1 is MDHEN and CDR2 SYDVKM. The CDR3 sequence: CASGEPAGSTGELFF. CDR3 DNA: TGTGCCAGCGGTGAGCCGGCGGGGAGCACCGGGGAGCTGTTTTTT.

V gene TRBV7-2 combines with J gene TRBJ2-1; weak D call: TRBD2 (6 bases). The V end lost 5 bases, the J end lost 8 bases, and 25 bases lay between the germline ends. The germline gives CDR1 SGHTA, CDR2 FQGNSA. The CDR3 is made up of 17 amino acids. The chain's CDR3 is CASSRIGGIALWDEQFF. The CDR3 DNA reads as TGTGCCAGCAGCCGTATTGGGGGGATTGCCCTGTGGGATGAGCAGTTCTTC. Full variable domain (rest looked up from reference TRBV7-2 and TRBJ2-1): GAGVSQSPSNKVTEKGKDVELRCDPISGHTALYWYRQSLGQGLEFLIYFQGNSAPDKSGLPSDRFSAERTGGSVSTLTIQRTQQEDSAVYLCASSRIGGIALWDEQFFGPGTRLTVL.

This chain uses TRBV2 with TRBJ2-2; no reliable D call. CDR3 length: 14 residues. V shed 6 bases and J shed 1 base, with 9 bases lying between them. Germline-derived CDR1 and CDR2 are SNHLY and FYNNEI. CDR3 loop: CASRTGQNTGELFF. DNA for the CDR3: TGTGCCAGCAGAACGGGTCAGAACACCGGGGAGCTGTTTTTT.

The V call is TRBV19, the J call TRBJ2-5; a weak D match, TRBD2 (5 bases). V lost 3 bases to trimming and J lost 7 bases, with 15 bases between them. Germline CDR1 is LNHDA and CDR2 is SQIVND (reference sequence). The CDR3 has 14 residues. The CDR3 DNA is TGTGCCAGTAGTATGAACCCCCGGGGTGGGACCCAGTACTTC. Its protein is CASSMNPRGGTQYF. The full variable domain, completed using reference TRBV19 and TRBJ2-5, is DGGITQSPKYLFRKEGQNVTLSCEQNLNHDAMYWYRQDPGQGLRLIYYSQIVNDFQKGDIAEGYSVSREKKESFPLTVTSAQKNPTAFYLCASSMNPRGGTQYFGPGTRLLVL.

This rearrangement joins TRBV5-4 to TRBJ2-7; 11 bases fit TRBD1. The germline V gene has CDR1 SGHNT and CDR2 YYREEE (reference sequence). This CDR3 has 16 amino acids. Trimming removed 2 bases from V and 4 bases from J; junction bases left unmatched: 8. The CDR3 loop reads CASSFRRTGGLYEQYF. CDR3 nucleotide sequence: TGTGCCAGCAGCTTTCGACGGACAGGGGGCCTTTACGAGCAGTACTTC. Supplemented by reference TRBV5-4 and TRBJ2-7, the full variable domain reads ETGVTQSPTHLIKTRGQQVTLRCSSQSGHNTVSWYQQALGQGPQFIFQYYREEENGRGNFPPRFSGLQFPNYSSELNVNALELDDSALYLCASSFRRTGGLYEQYFGPGTRLTVT.

In the case of this clone: At one boundary the junction diverges from the germline segment, which might be a read error. V usage is TRBV4-1 and J usage is TRBJ1-6; D not resolved. The CDR3 consists of 14 residues. Germline CDR1 reads MGHRA; CDR2 reads YSYEKL. The CDR3 loop reads CASSEDIPNSPLHF. DNA for the CDR3: TGCGCCAGCAGCGAAGATATTCCTAATTCACCCCTCCACTTT.

This rearrangement joins TRBV7-2 to TRBJ1-1; D might be TRBD1 (5 bases). The V gene lost 4 bases and the J gene lost 6 bases, with 15 bases spanning the gap. This CDR3 is built from 14 residues. Germline lookup yields CDR1 SGHTA and CDR2 FQGNSA. The CDR3 coding sequence is TGTGCCAGCAGCTCACTGGGGCACGGTTCTGAAGCTTTCTTT. This codes for CASSSLGHGSEAFF.

The chain employs TRBV6-2 or TRBV6-3 and TRBJ1-5; D unclear. This CDR3 spans 12 amino acids. CDR1 is MNHEY and CDR2 is SVGEGT in the germline V gene. V lost 4 bases and J lost 3, with 4 bases in between. The CDR3 sequence: CASSSHNQPQHF. CDR3 DNA: TGTGCCAGCAGTTCACACAATCAGCCCCAGCATTTT.

This clone appeared a few times. The chain carries TRBV20-1 and TRBJ2-3, with a tentative D call TRBD2 (6 bases). CDR1 DFQATT and CDR2 SNEGSKA come from the germline V gene (reference sequence). V lost 3 bases and J lost 10, with 17 bases in between. This CDR3 is built from 13 residues. This CDR3 reads CSASGGILLPQYF. For the CDR3, the DNA is TGCAGTGCTAGTGGAGGGATCCTACTTCCGCAGTATTTT.

This chain joins TRBV6-6 and TRBJ2-5, with 8 bases fitting TRBD2. V dropped 8 bases and J dropped 5; count of bases not matched to a gene: 10. This CDR3 is built from 14 residues. From germline, CDR1 is MNHNY and CDR2 SVGAGI (reference sequence). CDR3 amino acids: CASGAAGETETQYF. CDR3 coding DNA: TGTGCCAGCGGAGCAGCGGGAGAAACCGAGACCCAGTACTTC.

The V and J genes are TRBV7-2 and TRBJ1-1, with 7 bases aligning to TRBD1. V gave up 8 bases and J gave up 3 bases; unmatched junction bases: 9. This CDR3 comprises 14 residues. Germline V gene lookup returns CDR1 SGHTA and CDR2 FQGNSA. The CDR3 sequence is CASFLVGGHTEAFF. The CDR3 coding sequence is TGTGCCAGCTTCTTAGTAGGGGGCCACACTGAAGCTTTCTTT.

This clone was recorded only once. The chain uses TRBV2 and TRBJ1-4, with D uncertain. This CDR3 has 15 residues. V was shortened by 5 bases and J by 1 base, with 11 bases between the two germline ends. CDR1 and CDR2 from the germline V gene are SNHLY and FYNNEI. CDR3 amino acids: CASSIYKRTNEKLFF. Written as DNA, the CDR3 is TGTGCCAGCAGTATATACAAGCGAACTAATGAAAAACTGTTTTTT.

The chain is built from TRBV19 and TRBJ1-5; 8 bases line up with TRBD1. J gave up 3 bases and V 4 bases, and 8 bases lay outside the gene matches. Germline CDR1 and CDR2: LNHDA and SQIVND (reference sequence). CDR3 length: 16 amino acids. CDR3 amino acids: CASSSLRGQNNQPQHF. Written as DNA, the CDR3 is TGTGCCAGTAGTAGCCTCAGGGGGCAAAACAATCAGCCCCAGCATTTT. The entire variable domain, with the rest obtained from reference TRBV19 and TRBJ1-5, is as follows: DGGITQSPKYLFRKEGQNVTLSCEQNLNHDAMYWYRQDPGQGLRLIYYSQIVNDFQKGDIAEGYSVSREKKESFPLTVTSAQKNPTAFYLCASSSLRGQNNQPQHFGDGTRLSIL.

The V call is TRBV4-2, the J call TRBJ2-3; 14 nucleotides agree with TRBD2. Germline CDR1 LGHNA, CDR2 YNFKEQ. The V and J ends lost 6 bases and 1 base, in that order; junction bases with no gene match: 9. This CDR3 has 18 residues. The CDR3 spells CASRPGLAGEVGTDTQYF. DNA of the CDR3: TGTGCCAGCAGGCCGGGACTAGCGGGAGAAGTTGGCACAGATACGCAGTATTTT.

V and J are TRBV14 and TRBJ2-1; D is perhaps TRBD2 (6 bases). CDR3 length: 15 amino acids. V lost 1 base and J 4 bases, leaving 11 bases between the germline ends. CDR1 and CDR2 from the germline V gene are SGHDN and FVKESK. CDR3 sequence (DNA): TGTGCCAGCAGCCAAGTCCCGGGAGCTTACAATGAGCAGTTCTTC. The encoded protein is CASSQVPGAYNEQFF.

This clone was detected a few times. The chain combines TRBV28 with TRBJ2-6; tentative D call: TRBD2 (5 bases). Germline lookup yields CDR1 MDHEN and CDR2 SYDVKM. V was cut by 8 bases and J by 2 bases, with 10 bases left in between. The CDR3 runs to 14 residues. CDR3 coding DNA: TGTGCCAGCTCCCCGGAGGCTGGGGCCAACGTCCTGACTTTC. Protein product: CASSPEAGANVLTF.

The chain uses TRBV18 and TRBJ2-5; 8 nucleotides match TRBD2. The germline gives CDR1 KGHSH, CDR2 LQKENI. CDR3 size: 15 residues. After removal of 2 bases from V and 2 bases from J, the junction contained 4 bases not matched to a gene. CDR3 nucleotide sequence: TGTGCCAGCTCACCAAGGAGCGGGAGACAAGAGACCCAGTACTTC. It codes for CASSPRSGRQETQYF.

On this clone itself: Compared with germline, one end of the junction differs, possibly owing to a read error. This rearrangement joins TRBV2 to TRBJ1-2, with TRBD1 matching 7 bases. The CDR3 totals 13 residues. Germline CDR1 is SNHLY and CDR2 is FYNNEI. The CDR3 nucleotides read TGTGCCAGCAGCGAAGGGACAGACTATGGCTACACCTTC. Amino acid sequence: CASSEGTDYGYTF.

This clone came up once. The V gene is TRBV7-2, the J gene TRBJ2-3, with 9 bases lining up with TRBD2. This CDR3 region has 15 residues. CDR1 and CDR2 (germline): SGHTA, FQGNSA. The V segment lost 3 bases and the J segment 1 base; nucleotides outside the gene matches: 2. CDR3 sequence: CASSFSGRRTDTQYF. The CDR3 coding sequence is TGTGCCAGCAGCTTCAGCGGGAGGCGCACAGATACGCAGTATTTT. The full variable domain, completed using reference TRBV7-2 and TRBJ2-3, is GAGVSQSPSNKVTEKGKDVELRCDPISGHTALYWYRQSLGQGLEFLIYFQGNSAPDKSGLPSDRFSAERTGGSVSTLTIQRTQQEDSAVYLCASSFSGRRTDTQYFGPGTRLTVL.

The CDR3, as DNA: TGTGCCAGCAGTTTAGGGGACACTCTAGCGGGGGCCTGGGATACGCAGTATTTT. Translation: CASSLGDTLAGAWDTQYF. This chain joins TRBV28 and TRBJ2-3; 10 bases are a match to TRBD2. J gave up 6 bases and V 2 bases, and 14 bases lay outside the gene matches. The CDR3 extends over 18 amino acids. Germline V gene sequence: CDR1 MDHEN, CDR2 SYDVKM.

The CDR3 nucleotides are TGTGCCACCAGCTTCAGGGGGAGTCGTGGCTACACCTTC. Translation: CATSFRGSRGYTF. This chain joins TRBV15 and TRBJ1-2, with 7 positions matching TRBD1. V shed 5 bases, J shed 7 bases, and the junction held 7 bases outside the gene matches. Germline values: CDR1 LNHNV, CDR2 YYDKDF (reference sequence). The CDR3 covers 13 residues.

The gene calls are TRBV6-6 and TRBJ2-1; D is perhaps TRBD2 (5 bases). With 2 bases removed from V and 10 bases from J, the gap between germline ends came to 15 bases. The CDR3 sequence is 14 residues long. Germline V gene data show CDR1 as MNHNY and CDR2 as SVGAGI (reference sequence). CDR3 in amino acids: CASSYPLGGKEQFF. The DNA of the CDR3 is TGTGCCAGCAGTTACCCCCTAGGAGGCAAGGAGCAGTTCTTC.